The 21 T cell receptor beta chains below were found in one sample sequenced in a study of blood T cells in healthy people across ages. Sample-barcoded 5' priming and a J-beta primer mix drove a second PCR of roughly 6 to 12 cycles. TCRdb called the 5' RACE reads again in MiXCR, with one record for every CDR3 protein. This sample has approximately 360,000 distinct CDR3 sequences, with about 55% found just once. The source material was blood. The source of these receptors is a man between 60 and 70 years old in good health.

The chain recombines TRBV2 with TRBJ2-1; TRBD1 is a possible D gene (7 bases). CDR3 length: 14 amino acids. The germline V and J ends were trimmed by 10 bases and 4 bases, with 17 bases remaining between them. Germline V gene lookup returns CDR1 SNHLY and CDR2 FYNNEI. The CDR3 DNA is TGTGCCACCAGGGGGGACGACTCATACAATGAGCAGTTCTTC. This encodes CATRGDDSYNEQFF.

Only a few counts were recorded for this clonotype. At one boundary the junction diverges from the germline segment, which might be a read error. The V and J genes are TRBV14 and TRBJ2-3; 11 bases map to TRBD2. Germline V gene data show CDR1 as SGHDN and CDR2 as FVKESK. This CDR3 has 15 amino acids. The CDR3 spells CASSQGLAGTDTQYF. DNA for the CDR3: TGTGCTAGCAGCCAAGGACTAGCGGGTACAGATACGCAGTATTTT.

Worth noting for this clonotype: A much larger clone differs from this one at a single base, so this may be a read error. The chain recombines TRBV29-1 with TRBJ2-5; a weak D match, TRBD1 (7 bases). CDR3 size: 16 residues. V shed 6 bases and J shed 11 bases, with 31 bases lying between them. Germline V gene lookup returns CDR1 SQVTM and CDR2 ANQGSEA. In DNA, the CDR3 is TGCAGCGTCCTAGGGCAGGGGGGCAGGTTATACAATGAGCAGTACTTC. This encodes CSVLGQGGRLYNEQYF.

The V call is TRBV7-2, the J call TRBJ2-7; D perhaps matches TRBD1 (6 bases). CDR1 is SGHTA and CDR2 is FQGNSA in the germline V gene. The CDR3 is 16 amino acids. V was clipped by 0 bases and J by 2 bases, with 14 bases between them. The DNA of the CDR3 is TGTGCCAGCAGCTTAGCCCCCCGACAGGTTGCCTACGAGCAGTACTTC. Encoded protein: CASSLAPRQVAYEQYF.

The chain couples TRBV20-1 to TRBJ1-5; the D gene is possibly TRBD1 (5 bases). The CDR3 is made up of 14 amino acids. V lost 0 bases and J lost 4, with 10 bases in between. Germline V gene lookup returns CDR1 DFQATT and CDR2 SNEGSKA (reference sequence). In nucleotides, the CDR3 is TGCAGTGCTAGAGATCCGGGGCCAAATCAGCCCCAGCATTTT. This codes for CSARDPGPNQPQHF.

The V call is TRBV7-9, the J call TRBJ2-3; TRBD2 matches at 7 bases. V shed 6 bases and J 0 bases; nucleotides not matched to a gene: 6. CDR3 length: 15 amino acids. Germline V gene lookup returns CDR1 SEHNR and CDR2 FQNEAQ (reference sequence). The CDR3 coding sequence is TGTGCCAGCAGGGGGGGGGGACCGAGCACAGATACGCAGTATTTT. Its protein is CASRGGGPSTDTQYF.

Concerning this clonotype: Sequence at one end of the junction differs from germline and may be a read error. The chain uses TRBV7-2 and TRBJ2-7; 9 bases map to TRBD1. This CDR3 spans 17 amino acids. CDR1 is SGHTA and CDR2 is FQGNSA in the germline V gene. CDR3 protein: CASSLGTGTGTSYGQYF. DNA for the CDR3: TGTGCCAGCAGCTTAGGAACCGGGACAGGGACCTCCTACGGGCAGTACTTC.

There are a few counts of this clonotype. The junction differs from germline at one of its ends, possibly a read error. J is TRBJ2-1 and V is TRBV9, with 10 positions matching TRBD2. Germline CDR1 SGDLS, CDR2 YYNGEE. This CDR3 comprises 15 residues. The CDR3 DNA sequence: TGTGCCGGCAGCTTTAGCGGGGGGACCCGAAATGAGCAGTTCTTC. Encoded protein: CAGSFSGGTRNEQFF.

V gene TRBV10-3 combines with J gene TRBJ1-2, with D unresolved. CDR1 is ENHRY, CDR2 SYGVKD, per germline. This CDR3 is built from 13 residues. V shed 0 bases and J shed 6 bases, with 8 bases lying between them. The CDR3 region is CAISESPADGYTF. In DNA form, the CDR3 reads TGTGCCATCAGTGAGTCGCCTGCGGATGGCTACACCTTC.

The chain links TRBV5-1 to TRBJ2-1, with D tentatively TRBD1 (5 bases). Germline V lookup: CDR1 SGHRS, CDR2 YFSETQ. Trimming removed 1 base from V and 9 bases from J, with 8 bases in between. The CDR3 is 12 amino acids. The CDR3, as DNA: TGCGCCAGCAGCTTGACACAGGCTGAGCAGTTCTTC. Protein: CASSLTQAEQFF.

This clonotype was counted between two and nine times. V and J are TRBV20-1 and TRBJ2-1; TRBD2 might be the D (6 bases). The V end was cut by 7 bases, the J end by 2 bases, with 12 bases between. This CDR3 comprises 13 residues. Germline V lookup: CDR1 DFQATT, CDR2 SNEGSKA (reference sequence). The CDR3 region has the DNA TGCAGTGGAGGGCGGGGAACCTACAATGAGCAGTTCTTC. Residues: CSGGRGTYNEQFF.

The CDR3 DNA is TGTGCCAGCAGTGAACCCGGGACGGCTGGCTACACCTTC. Protein product: CASSEPGTAGYTF. The rearrangement joins TRBV6-1 to TRBJ1-2; maybe TRBD1 (5 bases). Looked up from germline, CDR1 is MNHNS and CDR2 is SASEGT. Trimming stripped 2 bases from V and 7 bases from J, with 11 bases between. The CDR3 is made up of 13 amino acids.

The genes are TRBV29-1 and TRBJ1-1; a weak D match, TRBD1 (6 bases). There are 13 residues in the CDR3. The germline gives CDR1 SQVTM, CDR2 ANQGSEA. The V end lost 6 bases, the J end lost 4 bases, and 15 bases lay between the germline ends. The CDR3 reads CSVRTGRGTEAFF. For the CDR3, the DNA is TGCAGCGTGAGAACAGGGCGGGGCACTGAAGCTTTCTTT.

This clonotype has just a few counts. One base away lies a much larger clone, so this may be a sequencing read error. The chain has TRBV28 and TRBJ2-7; TRBD2 agrees at 10 bases. V shed 5 bases and J 7 bases; nucleotides not matched to a gene: 8. CDR3 length equals 14 residues. The V gene's germline CDR1 is MDHEN and CDR2 SYDVKM. CDR3 protein: CASSAPGLAPEQYF. The CDR3 DNA reads TGTGCCAGCAGTGCCCCGGGACTAGCGCCAGAGCAGTACTTC. Full variable domain (missing parts from reference TRBV28 and TRBJ2-7): DVKVTQSSRYLVKRTGEKVFLECVQDMDHENMFWYRQDPGLGLRLIYFSYDVKMKEKGDIPEGYSVSREKKERFSLILESASTNQTSMYLCASSAPGLAPEQYFGPGTRLTVT.

Only a few counts were recorded for this clonotype. This chain connects TRBV12-3 or TRBV12-4 to TRBJ1-2; D is possibly TRBD1 (6 bases). Trimming stripped 6 bases from V and 4 bases from J, with 9 bases between. CDR3 length equals 12 residues. CDR3 region: CASRPDSYGYTF. The DNA for the CDR3 is TGTGCCAGCAGGCCGGACAGCTATGGCTACACCTTC.

This clonotype was seen more than once but under ten times. The J gene is TRBJ2-5, the V gene TRBV20-1; TRBD1 matches 9 bases. CDR3 size: 14 residues. The V gene end was trimmed by 7 bases and the J gene end by 0 bases; junction bases not matched to a gene: 6. Germline assignment: CDR1 DFQATT and CDR2 SNEGSKA (reference sequence). DNA of the CDR3: TGCAGTGAAAAGGGACAGGGATACCAAGAGACCCAGTACTTC. Translating gives CSEKGQGYQETQYF.

The gene calls are TRBV20-1 and TRBJ2-3; TRBD2 aligns across 7 bases. Germline values: CDR1 DFQATT, CDR2 SNEGSKA (reference sequence). This CDR3 is 14 amino acids long. V gave up 2 bases and J gave up 11 bases; unmatched junction bases: 13. CDR3 in amino acids: CSARRSGSGGGQYF. The CDR3 bases are TGCAGTGCTAGACGTAGCGGGTCTGGGGGGGGGCAGTATTTT.

This chain uses TRBV7-2 with TRBJ1-4; maybe TRBD1 (5 bases). Looked up from germline, CDR1 is SGHTA and CDR2 is FQGNSA. CDR3 length: 13 residues. V lost 5 bases to trimming and J lost 7 bases, with 11 bases between them. The CDR3 nucleotides read TGTGCCAGCAGCCGCGCGGGGGTTGAAAAACTGTTTTTT. This translates into CASSRAGVEKLFF.

This clonotype was seen just once. CDR3 DNA sequence: TGTGCCAGCAGTGAAGCGCGGCAGGGGGAACCCTACACCTTC. Its translation is CASSEARQGEPYTF. This chain connects TRBV6-1 to TRBJ1-2, with TRBD1 matching over 7 bases. Per germline, CDR1 MNHNS and CDR2 SASEGT. This CDR3 comprises 14 residues. The ends lost 0 bases at V and 10 bases at J; junction bases unmatched: 8.

Regarding this clonotype: The germline gene is not matched at one end of the junction; a read error may be the cause. The V gene is TRBV3-1, the J gene TRBJ2-3; 8 nucleotides line up with TRBD2. CDR1 and CDR2 from the germline V gene are LGHDT and YNNKEL (reference sequence). The CDR3 contains 14 residues. The CDR3 DNA is TGTGCCAGCAACCTAGCGGGTCGCACGGATACGCAGTATTTT. It translates to CASNLAGRTDTQYF.

This clonotype occurred many times. The chain combines TRBV29-1 with TRBJ2-7, with 9 bases matching TRBD1. With V trimmed by 4 bases and J by 5 bases, 6 bases remained unmatched. Germline lookup yields CDR1 SQVTM and CDR2 ANQGSEA. The length of the CDR3 is 13 residues. CDR3 loop: CSVVPGQGHEQYF. As DNA, the CDR3 is TGCAGCGTTGTCCCGGGACAGGGTCACGAGCAGTACTTC.